This entry is about one T cell receptor (beta chain). This clonotype was observed a handful of times. Its antigen is still unknown. Relative to the germline gene, one junction end is altered; a read error may explain this. This record comes from a study of blood T cells in healthy people across ages (dated by TCRdb to about 2015). In terms of the full investigation: In model experiments, roughly one uniquely barcoded TCR beta cDNA molecule per two T cells was captured by template switching. Age-related changes in TCR beta repertoire diversity were measured in the study by deep sequencing normalized with unique cDNA molecular identifiers. The donors were divided into four age groups: young (average around 15 years), middle-aged (approximately 42), aged (about 62) and long-lived (more than 75). The study analyzed two additional independent replicas of 1 million unique cDNA reads from the same blood draw for two donors, one aged 18 to 30 and one aged 80 or older. The paper's findings and limits, for the study overall: Conclusive comparison of naive and antigen-experienced compartments was prevented by the profiling of bulk unsorted PBMCs. Observed TCR beta diversity correlated strongly with the percentage of naive T cells measured by flow cytometry. Total diversity estimates from one million sequenced T cells were considered lower bounds and underestimates. Observed TCR beta diversity per million T cells fell roughly linearly with age, and a significant reduction was already apparent by age around 39. Because the CMV infection status of the donors was unknown, age-related changes in expanded clonotypes may potentially have been confounded. Compared with the aged group, the long-lived group had more naive CD4+ T cells, fewer expanded clones and increased TCR diversity, a pattern suggesting age selection.

Systemically healthy Caucasian individuals from Russia, 39 in total and aged roughly 6 to 90 years, were included as donors. Each donor gave ten milliliters of peripheral blood, collected into EDTA-treated Vacutainer tubes. PBMCs were isolated by Ficoll-Paque density-gradient centrifugation, with at least 6.5 million obtained per sample. Total RNA was extracted from PBMCs with Trizol reagent, with at least 6 micrograms obtained per sample. For every donor, flow cytometry on a PBMC aliquot measured the percentage of naive CD45RAhigh/CD27high T cells. The method was 5' RACE. TCRdb names Illumina HiSeq 2500 as the instrument used. The second PCR ran for roughly 6 to 11 cycles and used a J-beta primer mix along with a sample-barcoded 5' primer. A unique molecular identifier was introduced onto each TCR beta cDNA molecule by a template-switch 5' adaptor carrying 12 random nucleotides. At least 2.5 million CDR3-containing paired-end reads were obtained from each sample. First-strand cDNA was synthesized from all RNA with the Mint cDNA synthesis kit, primed by a TRBC-specific oligonucleotide. Following uracil-DNA glycosylase treatment, all cDNA underwent a first 18-cycle PCR with the universal primers M1SS and BC2_uni_R. The study's own analysis went as follows. Normalization of each sample was performed by random selection of 1 million high-quality reads, each carrying a distinct molecular identifier. Instead of being binned into consensus sequences, reads that shared molecular identifiers were thrown out. CDR3 identification, clonotype clustering and error correction used MiTCR with a Q25 quality threshold and the strictest error-elimination algorithm. A nonparametric unseen species model with Euler transformation was used to estimate a lower bound on total TCR beta diversity. Through fastp at Q25 and MiXCR, TCRdb rebuilt clones from the public reads, retaining in-frame beta chains. A single entry per CDR3 protein holds the most common genes and DNA from its merged rows. V and J calls and clone size were set by TCRdb, not the authors. The table for this sample lists roughly 700,000 distinct CDR3 sequences; 20% to 30% of them were counted only once. 8% to 10% of the sample lies in the top ten.

This sample also belongs to another study, concerning T cells of mothers and their children. The second paper states: Donors were nine systemically healthy Caucasian individuals: three mothers and their six children. cDNA synthesis used all of the extracted RNA, with approximately 1.4 ug of RNA in each 15 ul reaction. In the second PCR, the M1S primer added sample barcodes and 2-4 random nucleotides. Each mother yielded over 9 million TCR beta CDR3 reads and each child 2.5 million to 3 million reads. TCR recombination output is similarly shaped by thymic selection in related and unrelated pairs, with a minor effect exerted by inherited differences. Normalized repertoire overlap in related mother-child pairs was always slightly higher than in unrelated mother-child pairs, but the difference was never significant. With a sensitivity of approximately 93 clones per million clonotypes, no persistent microchimeric T cell clones were detected. Deep NGS was used in the study to compare the TCR beta repertoires of mothers and children and to look for features that separate related mother-child pairs from unrelated individuals. The mean age was around 40 +/- 4 years for the mothers and roughly 10 +/- 4 years for the children. After adapter ligation with NEBNext reagents, the libraries were sequenced on Illumina HiSeq 2000 with 100+100 nt paired-end reads. To prevent cross-contamination, the mother and child libraries were prepared one month apart and sequenced in separate runs. For each donor, between about 500,000 and 2,000,000 distinct TCR beta clonotypes were identified. Naive TCR beta clonotypes were estimated from low-frequency clonotypes matched to each donor's FACS-determined naive share, without sorting.

The receptor was isolated from a boy between 10 and 17 years old in good health. The sequenced sample was blood.

The CDR3 amino acid sequence is: CASSFLDSSYEQCF. The DNA sequence reads TGCGCCAGCAGCTTCTTGGACAGCTCCTACGAGCAGTGCTTC. The chain links TRBV5-1 with TRBJ2-5; D gene: possibly TRBD1, on 6 matching bases. Taken from cysteine to phenylalanine, the CDR3 has 14 residues. Only the CDR3 DNA stays, 42 bases, in frame from base 1. In the germline V gene, CDR1 corresponds to SGHRS and CDR2 to YFSETQ.